This is a list of T cell receptor beta chains from one sample in a study of identifying expanded T cells in peripheral blood. Repertoires were generated with immunoSEQ multiplex PCR, while TCRdb's copy carries only in-frame clones and drops some. The sample contains over 85,000 clones, approximately 84% of which appear only once. Specimen: blood. Every receptor here comes from a person aged 18 to 70 in good health. Both conserved end residues are part of each CDR3. A D gene is named only where the DNA matches it firmly. Expanded clones are given a class, and other clones once, few, many or no size at all.

>.|.|TRBJ2-7|TRBV7-2
CASSLGYGNYEQYF
TGTGCCAGCAGCTTAGGGTACGGAAACTACGAGCAGTACTTC
>.|once|TRBJ1-2|TRBV7-2
CASSSVGGREGYTF
TGTGCCAGCAGCTCCGTCGGGGGGCGGGAGGGCTACACCTTC
>.|.|TRBJ2-3|TRBV2
CASRPPGPRLSTDTQYF
TGTGCCAGCAGACCTCCCGGGCCCCGGCTTAGCACAGATACGCAGTATTTT
>.|.|TRBJ2-6|TRBV30
CAWSVERPGQGFSGANVLTF
TGTGCCTGGAGTGTAGAAAGGCCGGGACAAGGATTCTCTGGGGCCAACGTCCTGACTTTC
>.|once|TRBJ2-3|TRBV14
CASSQDLITQYF
TGTGCCAGCAGCCAAGATCTTATTACGCAGTATTTT
>TRBD1|.|TRBJ2-1|TRBV19
CASSMNSRDSSFF
TGTGCCAGTAGTATGAACAGCCGGGACAGCTCTTTCTTC
>.|once|TRBJ1-5|TRBV19
CASSIDGRGRNQPQHF
TGTGCCAGTAGTATAGACGGCAGGGGAAGAAATCAGCCCCAGCATTTT
>.|.|TRBJ2-5|TRBV5-6
CASSLSGSGQTQYF
TGTGCCAGCAGCTTGAGCGGTTCAGGGCAGACCCAGTACTTC
>.|once|TRBJ1-1|TRBV18
CASSRTQGPNTEAFF
TGTGCCAGCTCACGGACACAGGGTCCGAACACTGAAGCTTTCTTT
>.|.|TRBJ1-6|TRBV6-6
CASHRDGNSPLHF
TGTGCCAGTCACCGGGACGGTAATTCACCCCTCCACTTT
>TRBD2|.|TRBJ2-7|TRBV6-1
CASIRGGIGYEQYF
TGTGCCAGCATCCGGGGGGGTATAGGGTACGAGCAGTACTTC
>.|.|TRBJ1-2|TRBV18
CASCESPDYGYTF
TGTGCCAGCTGCGAGTCACCGGACTATGGCTACACCTTC
>.|.|TRBJ1-1|TRBV4-2
CASSNDVNTEAFF
TGTGCCAGCAGCAACGACGTGAACACTGAAGCTTTCTTT
>.|.|TRBJ1-2|TRBV9
CASSASGTRANYGYTF
TGTGCCAGCAGCGCATCCGGGACGCGAGCTAACTATGGCTACACCTTC
>.|once|TRBJ2-5|TRBV2
CASSEVGHQQETQYF
TGTGCCAGCAGTGAAGTGGGACATCAACAAGAGACCCAGTACTTC
>TRBD1|.|TRBJ2-6|TRBV25-1
CASIQTGGTGANVLTF
TGTGCCAGCATCCAGACAGGGGGCACAGGGGCCAACGTCCTGACTTTC
>TRBD2|.|TRBJ2-7|TRBV7-2
CASSPATGGEYEQYF
TGTGCCAGCAGCCCCGCTACTGGGGGGGAGTACGAGCAGTACTTC
>.|.|TRBJ2-2|TRBV6-1
CASISSGDNTGELFF
TGTGCCAGCATCTCGTCCGGGGACAACACCGGGGAGCTGTTTTTT
>.|once|TRBJ1-1|TRBV15
CATSRGGTSTRNTEAFF
TGTGCCACCAGCAGAGGGGGGACATCAACCCGGAACACTGAAGCTTTCTTT
>TRBD1|.|TRBJ1-2|TRBV4-1
CASSQVGGQRGYTF
TGCGCCAGCAGCCAAGTAGGGGGACAGAGAGGCTACACCTTC
>TRBD2|.|TRBJ2-1|TRBV6-5
CASSYSGLAGGPAVFF
TGTGCCAGCAGTTACTCGGGACTAGCGGGGGGGCCGGCAGTGTTCTTC
>.|.|TRBJ2-3|TRBV28
CASSLPGEDTQYF
TGTGCCAGCAGTTTACCGGGTGAAGATACGCAGTATTTT
>.|.|TRBJ2-7|TRBV6-6
CASSYSGAATYEQYF
TGTGCCAGCAGTTACTCGGGAGCAGCTACCTACGAGCAGTACTTC
>.|once|TRBJ2-3|TRBV10-1
CASSVGTDTQYF
TGCGCCAGCTCAGTGGGAACAGATACGCAGTATTTT
>.|.|TRBJ1-6|TRBV4-3
CASSQGRHGYNSPLHF
TGCGCCAGCAGCCAAGGTCGCCACGGATATAATTCACCCCTCCACTTT
>.|.|TRBJ1-4|TRBV5-1
CASSSGSALENEKLFF
TGCGCCAGCAGCTCGGGGAGCGCGCTTGAAAATGAAAAACTGTTTTTT
>.|.|TRBJ1-6|TRBV27
CASSLNGRSPLHF
TGTGCCAGCAGTTTAAACGGTCGGTCACCCCTCCACTTT
>.|once|TRBJ1-4|TRBV5-3
CASSLQGATEKLFF
TGTGCCAGCAGCTTACAGGGAGCGACTGAAAAACTGTTTTTT
>TRBD1|.|TRBJ2-4|TRBV10-3
CAISEGQGAFSGKNIQYF
TGTGCCATCAGTGAAGGGCAGGGGGCATTCTCAGGCAAAAACATTCAGTACTTC
>.|.|TRBJ2-3|TRBV5-6
CASSLMDTQYF
TGTGCCAGCAGCCTCATGGATACGCAGTATTTT
>.|few|TRBJ2-2|TRBV9
CASSVGGATGELFF
TGTGCCAGCAGCGTAGGAGGGGCTACCGGGGAGCTGTTTTTT
>.|.|TRBJ1-1|TRBV2
CASSRRGLTEAFF
TGTGCCAGCAGTCGCAGGGGATTAACTGAAGCTTTCTTT
>TRBD2|.|TRBJ2-7|TRBV2
CATTGGTSYEQYF
TGTGCCACCACGGGGGGGACATCCTACGAGCAGTACTTC
>.|once|TRBJ2-3|TRBV23-1
CASSQDPEYRRGKTDTQYF
TGCGCCAGCAGCCAAGATCCTGAATATCGGCGGGGTAAAACAGATACGCAGTATTTT
>.|few|TRBJ1-6|TRBV5-6
CASSRRGHVGSPLHF
TGTGCCAGCAGCCGCCGGGGGCATGTAGGCTCACCCCTCCACTTT
>TRBD1|.|TRBJ1-2|TRBV18
CASSPQGLTGANYGYTF
TGTGCCAGCTCACCCCAGGGCCTAACAGGGGCTAACTATGGCTACACCTTC
>TRBD1|.|TRBJ2-5|TRBV5-1
CASSQTGGPETQYF
TGCGCCAGCAGCCAGACAGGGGGTCCAGAGACCCAGTACTTC
>.|.|TRBJ2-7|TRBV13
CASSLIQGGEQYF
TGTGCCAGCAGCTTAATACAGGGAGGCGAGCAGTACTTC
>.|once|TRBJ2-6|TRBV19
CASTLGSGANVLTF
TGTGCCAGTACGCTGGGATCTGGGGCCAACGTCCTGACTTTC
>.|.|TRBJ1-4|TRBV11-2
CASSLRQNEKLFF
TGTGCCAGCAGCTTAAGACAGAACGAAAAACTGTTTTTT
>.|.|TRBJ1-4|TRBV7-2
CASSLGDAGGKLFF
TGTGCCAGCAGCTTAGGGGACGCGGGGGGAAAACTGTTTTTT
>TRBD2|.|TRBJ2-5|TRBV10-3
CAISLGTSGGGETQYF
TGTGCCATCAGTTTGGGGACTAGCGGGGGAGGAGAGACCCAGTACTTC
>.|.|TRBJ2-5|TRBV5-1
CASRKGWYQETQYF
TGCGCCAGCAGAAAGGGTTGGTACCAAGAGACCCAGTACTTC
>.|.|TRBJ2-7|TRBV30
CAWGRQVSYEQYF
TGTGCCTGGGGACGTCAGGTTTCCTACGAGCAGTACTTC
>TRBD2|.|TRBJ2-1|TRBV5-1
CASSLRGLEANEQFF
TGCGCCAGCAGCTTGCGGGGACTAGAAGCCAATGAGCAGTTCTTC
>.|.|TRBJ2-7|TRBV19
CASSLTGSSYEQYF
TGTGCCAGTAGCCTTACAGGGAGCTCCTACGAGCAGTACTTC
>.|.|TRBJ1-1|TRBV5-1
CASSFLQDHTEAFF
TGCGCCAGCAGCTTCTTACAGGACCACACTGAAGCTTTCTTT
>.|.|TRBJ1-6|TRBV4-3
CASSQEGQSSYNSPLHF
TGCGCCAGCAGCCAAGAAGGCCAGAGCTCCTATAATTCACCCCTCCACTTT
>.|.|TRBJ1-6|TRBV14
CASTKTSRGYNSPLHF
TGTGCCAGCACCAAAACGAGCAGGGGATATAATTCACCCCTCCACTTT
>TRBD1|.|TRBJ1-1|TRBV7-2
CASSLFPGGTEAFF
TGTGCCAGCAGCTTATTTCCAGGGGGCACTGAAGCTTTCTTT
>.|.|TRBJ2-1|TRBV9
CASTPGLGISYNEQFF
TGTGCCAGCACCCCCGGTTTGGGGATCTCCTACAATGAGCAGTTCTTC
>.|.|TRBJ2-7|TRBV6-6
CASSYADYEQYF
TGTGCCAGCAGTTACGCTGACTACGAGCAGTACTTC
>.|.|TRBJ2-7|TRBV27
CASSLSSGVHWAEEQYF
TGTGCCAGCAGTTTATCTTCCGGGGTACATTGGGCGGAAGAGCAGTACTTC
>.|once|TRBJ1-2|TRBV6-5
CASSPGYGYTF
TGTGCCAGCAGCCCGGGCTATGGCTACACCTTC
>TRBD1|few|TRBJ2-2|TRBV4-1
CASSQSRSGGGTGELFF
TGCGCCAGCAGCCAGAGCAGATCAGGGGGCGGCACCGGGGAGCTGTTTTTT
>.|.|TRBJ1-2|TRBV5-6
CASRGNYGYTF
TGTGCCAGCAGGGGCAACTATGGCTACACCTTC
>.|.|TRBJ1-2|TRBV11-2
CASSASYGYTF
TGTGCCAGCAGCGCCTCCTATGGCTACACCTTC
>TRBD1|.|TRBJ2-3|TRBV2
CANKQGAGTDTQYF
TGTGCCAATAAACAGGGGGCGGGCACAGATACGCAGTATTTT
>.|many|TRBJ1-2|TRBV18
CASSRGVEDGYTF
TGTGCCAGCTCAAGAGGGGTTGAAGATGGCTACACCTTC
>TRBD1|.|TRBJ1-4|TRBV30
CACDRVRGEKLFF
TGTGCCTGTGACAGGGTCCGGGGTGAAAAACTGTTTTTT